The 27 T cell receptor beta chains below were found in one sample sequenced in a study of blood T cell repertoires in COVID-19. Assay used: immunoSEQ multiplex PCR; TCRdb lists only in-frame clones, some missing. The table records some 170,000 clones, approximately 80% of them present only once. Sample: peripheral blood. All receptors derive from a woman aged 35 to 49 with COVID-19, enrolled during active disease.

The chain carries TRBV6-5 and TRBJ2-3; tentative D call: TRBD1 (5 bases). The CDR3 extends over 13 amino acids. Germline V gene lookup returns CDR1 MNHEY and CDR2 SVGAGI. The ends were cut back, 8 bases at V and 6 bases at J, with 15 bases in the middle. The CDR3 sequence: CASGRGKRDTQYF. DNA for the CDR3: TGTGCCAGCGGTAGGGGTAAGAGGGATACGCAGTATTTT.

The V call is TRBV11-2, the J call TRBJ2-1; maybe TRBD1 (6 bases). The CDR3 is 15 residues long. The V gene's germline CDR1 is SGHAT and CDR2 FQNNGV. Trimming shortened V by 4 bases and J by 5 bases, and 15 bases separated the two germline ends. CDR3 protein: CASSSTKTGNNEQFF. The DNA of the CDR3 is TGTGCCAGCAGCTCAACAAAGACAGGTAACAATGAGCAGTTCTTC.

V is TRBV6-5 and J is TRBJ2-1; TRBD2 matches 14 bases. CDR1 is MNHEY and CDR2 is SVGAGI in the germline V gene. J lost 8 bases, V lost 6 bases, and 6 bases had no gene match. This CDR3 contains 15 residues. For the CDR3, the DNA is TGTGCCAGCAGCCCCTGGGGACTAGCGGGAGATGAGCAGTTCTTC. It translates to CASSPWGLAGDEQFF.

The CDR3 loop reads CASRGQTSNQPQHF. The CDR3 DNA reads TGTGCCAGCAGGGGACAAACTAGCAATCAGCCCCAGCATTTT. The chain carries TRBV2 and TRBJ1-5; tentative D call: TRBD1 (6 bases). With 6 bases removed from V and 0 bases from J, the gap between germline ends came to 9 bases. Per the germline V gene, CDR1 is SNHLY and CDR2 is FYNNEI. The CDR3 covers 14 residues.

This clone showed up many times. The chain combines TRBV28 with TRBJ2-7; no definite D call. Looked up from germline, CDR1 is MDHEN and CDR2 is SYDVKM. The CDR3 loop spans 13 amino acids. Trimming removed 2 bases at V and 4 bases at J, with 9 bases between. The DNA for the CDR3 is TGTGCCAGCAGTTTACCCGTTTTGTACGAGCAGTACTTC. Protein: CASSLPVLYEQYF. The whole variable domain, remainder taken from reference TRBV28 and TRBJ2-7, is DVKVTQSSRYLVKRTGEKVFLECVQDMDHENMFWYRQDPGLGLRLIYFSYDVKMKEKGDIPEGYSVSREKKERFSLILESASTNQTSMYLCASSLPVLYEQYFGPGTRLTVT.

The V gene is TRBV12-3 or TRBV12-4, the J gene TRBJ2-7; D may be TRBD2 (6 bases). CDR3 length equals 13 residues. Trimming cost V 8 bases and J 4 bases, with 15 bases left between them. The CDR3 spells CASRENYGYEQYF. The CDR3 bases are TGTGCCAGCCGGGAGAATTATGGTTACGAGCAGTACTTC.

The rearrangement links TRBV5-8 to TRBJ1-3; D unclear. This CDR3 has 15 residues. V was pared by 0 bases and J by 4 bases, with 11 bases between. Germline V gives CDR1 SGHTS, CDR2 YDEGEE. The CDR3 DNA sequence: TGTGCCAGCAGCTTGGTACTGCTTGCCGGAAACACCATATATTTT. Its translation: CASSLVLLAGNTIYF.

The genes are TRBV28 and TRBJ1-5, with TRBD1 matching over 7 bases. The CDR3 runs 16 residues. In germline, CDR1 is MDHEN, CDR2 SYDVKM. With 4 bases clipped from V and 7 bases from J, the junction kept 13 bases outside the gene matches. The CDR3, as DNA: TGTGCCAGCAGTTCCCCCACCCGACAGGGTAGCCAGCCCCAGCATTTT. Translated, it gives CASSSPTRQGSQPQHF.

The CDR3 sequence is CASSAPGQKNEKLFF. The DNA of the CDR3 is TGTGCCAGCAGCGCTCCGGGACAGAAGAATGAAAAACTGTTTTTT. The chain employs TRBV21-1 and TRBJ1-4; the table's D call of TRBD1 was not tested on the DNA. TRBV21-1 is recorded as a pseudogene. The CDR3 has 15 amino acids.

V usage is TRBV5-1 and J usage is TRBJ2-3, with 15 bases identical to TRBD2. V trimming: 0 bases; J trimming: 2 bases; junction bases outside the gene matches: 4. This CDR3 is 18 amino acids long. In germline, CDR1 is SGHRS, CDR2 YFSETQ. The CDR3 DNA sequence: TGCGCCAGCAGCTTGGGGACTAGCGGGAGGGTATCCACAGATACGCAGTATTTT. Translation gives CASSLGTSGRVSTDTQYF.

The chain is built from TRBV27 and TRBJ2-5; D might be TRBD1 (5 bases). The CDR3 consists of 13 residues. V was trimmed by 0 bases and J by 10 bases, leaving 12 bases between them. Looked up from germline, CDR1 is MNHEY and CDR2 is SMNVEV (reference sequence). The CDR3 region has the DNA TGTGCCAGCAGTTTATCCCTCAGGGCGCGCCAGTACTTC. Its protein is CASSLSLRARQYF.

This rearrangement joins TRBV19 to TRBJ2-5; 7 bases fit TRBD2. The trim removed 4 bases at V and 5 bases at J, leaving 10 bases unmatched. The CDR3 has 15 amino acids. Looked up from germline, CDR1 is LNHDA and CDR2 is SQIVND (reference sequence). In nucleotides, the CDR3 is TGTGCCAGTAGTAGAACCGCGGGGGTAGAGGAGACCCAGTACTTC. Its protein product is CASSRTAGVEETQYF. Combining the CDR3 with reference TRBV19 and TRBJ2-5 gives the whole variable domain DGGITQSPKYLFRKEGQNVTLSCEQNLNHDAMYWYRQDPGQGLRLIYYSQIVNDFQKGDIAEGYSVSREKKESFPLTVTSAQKNPTAFYLCASSRTAGVEETQYFGPGTRLLVL.

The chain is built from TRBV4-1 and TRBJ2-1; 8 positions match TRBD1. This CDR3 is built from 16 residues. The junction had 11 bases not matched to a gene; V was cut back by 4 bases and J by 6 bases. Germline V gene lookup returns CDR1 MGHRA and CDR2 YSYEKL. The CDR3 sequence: CASSLKGQGALNEQFF. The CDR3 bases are TGCGCCAGCAGCCTAAAGGGTCAGGGGGCCCTCAATGAGCAGTTCTTC.

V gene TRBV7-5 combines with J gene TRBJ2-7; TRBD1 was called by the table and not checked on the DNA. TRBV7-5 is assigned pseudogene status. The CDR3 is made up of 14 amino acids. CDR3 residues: CVRSEGATSLEQYF. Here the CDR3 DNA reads TGTGTCAGAAGTGAAGGGGCGACGTCGTTGGAGCAGTACTTC.

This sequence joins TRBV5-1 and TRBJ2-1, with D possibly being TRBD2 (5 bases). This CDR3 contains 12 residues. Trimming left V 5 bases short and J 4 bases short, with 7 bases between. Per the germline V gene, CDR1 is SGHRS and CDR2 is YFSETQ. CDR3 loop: CASSPGYNEQFF. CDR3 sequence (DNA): TGCGCCAGCAGTCCGGGGTACAATGAGCAGTTCTTC.

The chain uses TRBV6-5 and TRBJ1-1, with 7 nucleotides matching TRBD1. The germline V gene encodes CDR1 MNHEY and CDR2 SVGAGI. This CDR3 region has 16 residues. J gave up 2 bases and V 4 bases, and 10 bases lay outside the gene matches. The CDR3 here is CASSFDRARGNTEAFF. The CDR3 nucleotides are TGTGCCAGCAGTTTTGACAGGGCCCGGGGTAACACTGAAGCTTTCTTT.

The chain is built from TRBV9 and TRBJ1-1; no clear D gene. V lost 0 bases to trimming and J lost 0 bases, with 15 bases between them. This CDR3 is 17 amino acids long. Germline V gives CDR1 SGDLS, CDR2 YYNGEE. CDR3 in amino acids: CASSVASGQMVNTEAFF. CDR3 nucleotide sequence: TGTGCCAGCAGCGTAGCAAGCGGGCAAATGGTGAACACTGAAGCTTTCTTT.

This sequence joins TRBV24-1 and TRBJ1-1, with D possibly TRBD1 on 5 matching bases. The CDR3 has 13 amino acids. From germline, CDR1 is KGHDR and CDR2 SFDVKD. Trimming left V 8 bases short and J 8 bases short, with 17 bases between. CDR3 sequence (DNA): TGTGCCACCACCCCGGCGGGGGGTCGGGAAGCTTTCTTT. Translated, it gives CATTPAGGREAFF.

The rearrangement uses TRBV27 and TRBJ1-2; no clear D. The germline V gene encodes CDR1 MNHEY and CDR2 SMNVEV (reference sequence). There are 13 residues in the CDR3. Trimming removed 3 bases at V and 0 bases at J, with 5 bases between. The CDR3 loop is CASSFRPNYGYTF. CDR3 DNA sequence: TGTGCCAGCAGTTTTCGTCCTAACTATGGCTACACCTTC.

CDR3 loop: CASKRREETQYF. CDR3 DNA sequence: TGTGCCAGCAAACGGCGGGAAGAGACCCAGTACTTC. The rearrangement links TRBV5-4 to TRBJ2-5; tentatively, D is TRBD2 (5 bases). The CDR3 loop spans 12 amino acids. CDR1 and CDR2 from the germline V gene are SGHNT and YYREEE (reference sequence). V was shortened by 6 bases and J by 3 bases, with 9 bases between the two germline ends. Full variable domain (missing parts from reference TRBV5-4 and TRBJ2-5): ETGVTQSPTHLIKTRGQQVTLRCSSQSGHNTVSWYQQALGQGPQFIFQYYREEENGRGNFPPRFSGLQFPNYSSELNVNALELDDSALYLCASKRREETQYFGPGTRLLVL.

The CDR3 DNA sequence: TGTGCCAGTAGTATTAAGCTGGACACCGGGGAGCTGTTTTTT. This gives the protein CASSIKLDTGELFF. V gene TRBV19 combines with J gene TRBJ2-2; D is undetermined. Germline V gene lookup returns CDR1 LNHDA and CDR2 SQIVND (reference sequence). The CDR3 has 14 amino acids. Trimming took 3 bases from V and 3 from J, leaving 8 bases between them.

CDR3 amino acids: CASSPLLGAKSEAFF. Here the CDR3 DNA reads TGTGCCAGCAGTCCTCTGTTGGGGGCTAAATCTGAAGCTTTCTTT. This chain joins TRBV16 and TRBJ1-1; a possible D gene is TRBD1 (6 bases). Germline loops: CDR1 KGHSY, CDR2 FQNENV. CDR3 length: 15 residues. V lost 6 bases to trimming and J lost 6 bases, with 20 bases between them.

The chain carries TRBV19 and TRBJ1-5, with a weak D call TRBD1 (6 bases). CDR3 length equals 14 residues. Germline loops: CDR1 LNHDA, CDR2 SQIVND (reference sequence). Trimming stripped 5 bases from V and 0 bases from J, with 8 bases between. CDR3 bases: TGTGCCAGTAGTGGGGGGGCTAGCAATCAGCCCCAGCATTTT. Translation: CASSGGASNQPQHF. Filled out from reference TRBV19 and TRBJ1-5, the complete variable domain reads DGGITQSPKYLFRKEGQNVTLSCEQNLNHDAMYWYRQDPGQGLRLIYYSQIVNDFQKGDIAEGYSVSREKKESFPLTVTSAQKNPTAFYLCASSGGASNQPQHFGDGTRLSIL.

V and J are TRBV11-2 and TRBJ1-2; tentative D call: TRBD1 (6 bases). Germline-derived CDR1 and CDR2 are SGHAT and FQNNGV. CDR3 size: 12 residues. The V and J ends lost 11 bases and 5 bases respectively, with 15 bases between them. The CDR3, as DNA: TGTGCCGGGAACAGGGTGGGGTATGGCTACACCTTC. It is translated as CAGNRVGYGYTF.

The CDR3 protein is CASSLLDRVRGYTF. In DNA form, the CDR3 reads TGTGCCAGCAGTTTATTGGACAGGGTACGAGGCTACACCTTC. V is TRBV28 and J is TRBJ1-2, with TRBD1 identical over 8 bases. This CDR3 comprises 14 residues. The V and J ends lost 1 base and 8 bases, in that order; junction bases with no gene match: 6. Germline V CDR1 and CDR2: MDHEN, SYDVKM.

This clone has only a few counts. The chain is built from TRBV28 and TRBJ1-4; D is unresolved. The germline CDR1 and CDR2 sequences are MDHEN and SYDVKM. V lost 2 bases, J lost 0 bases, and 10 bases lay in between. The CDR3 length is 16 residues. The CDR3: CASSLLTVATNEKLFF. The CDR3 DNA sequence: TGTGCCAGCAGTTTACTTACAGTTGCAACTAATGAAAAACTGTTTTTT.

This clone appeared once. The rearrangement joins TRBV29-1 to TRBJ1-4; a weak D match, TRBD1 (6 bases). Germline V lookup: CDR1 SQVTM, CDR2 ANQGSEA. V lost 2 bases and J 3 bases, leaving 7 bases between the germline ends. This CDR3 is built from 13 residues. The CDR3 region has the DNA TGCAGCGTTGAAAGACAGGCTAATGAAAAACTGTTTTTT. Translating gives CSVERQANEKLFF. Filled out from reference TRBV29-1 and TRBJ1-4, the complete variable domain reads SAVISQKPSRDICQRGTSLTIQCQVDSQVTMMFWYRQQPGQSLTLIATANQGSEATYESGFVIDKFPISRPNLTFSTLTVSNMSPEDSSIYLCSVERQANEKLFFGSGTQLSVL.